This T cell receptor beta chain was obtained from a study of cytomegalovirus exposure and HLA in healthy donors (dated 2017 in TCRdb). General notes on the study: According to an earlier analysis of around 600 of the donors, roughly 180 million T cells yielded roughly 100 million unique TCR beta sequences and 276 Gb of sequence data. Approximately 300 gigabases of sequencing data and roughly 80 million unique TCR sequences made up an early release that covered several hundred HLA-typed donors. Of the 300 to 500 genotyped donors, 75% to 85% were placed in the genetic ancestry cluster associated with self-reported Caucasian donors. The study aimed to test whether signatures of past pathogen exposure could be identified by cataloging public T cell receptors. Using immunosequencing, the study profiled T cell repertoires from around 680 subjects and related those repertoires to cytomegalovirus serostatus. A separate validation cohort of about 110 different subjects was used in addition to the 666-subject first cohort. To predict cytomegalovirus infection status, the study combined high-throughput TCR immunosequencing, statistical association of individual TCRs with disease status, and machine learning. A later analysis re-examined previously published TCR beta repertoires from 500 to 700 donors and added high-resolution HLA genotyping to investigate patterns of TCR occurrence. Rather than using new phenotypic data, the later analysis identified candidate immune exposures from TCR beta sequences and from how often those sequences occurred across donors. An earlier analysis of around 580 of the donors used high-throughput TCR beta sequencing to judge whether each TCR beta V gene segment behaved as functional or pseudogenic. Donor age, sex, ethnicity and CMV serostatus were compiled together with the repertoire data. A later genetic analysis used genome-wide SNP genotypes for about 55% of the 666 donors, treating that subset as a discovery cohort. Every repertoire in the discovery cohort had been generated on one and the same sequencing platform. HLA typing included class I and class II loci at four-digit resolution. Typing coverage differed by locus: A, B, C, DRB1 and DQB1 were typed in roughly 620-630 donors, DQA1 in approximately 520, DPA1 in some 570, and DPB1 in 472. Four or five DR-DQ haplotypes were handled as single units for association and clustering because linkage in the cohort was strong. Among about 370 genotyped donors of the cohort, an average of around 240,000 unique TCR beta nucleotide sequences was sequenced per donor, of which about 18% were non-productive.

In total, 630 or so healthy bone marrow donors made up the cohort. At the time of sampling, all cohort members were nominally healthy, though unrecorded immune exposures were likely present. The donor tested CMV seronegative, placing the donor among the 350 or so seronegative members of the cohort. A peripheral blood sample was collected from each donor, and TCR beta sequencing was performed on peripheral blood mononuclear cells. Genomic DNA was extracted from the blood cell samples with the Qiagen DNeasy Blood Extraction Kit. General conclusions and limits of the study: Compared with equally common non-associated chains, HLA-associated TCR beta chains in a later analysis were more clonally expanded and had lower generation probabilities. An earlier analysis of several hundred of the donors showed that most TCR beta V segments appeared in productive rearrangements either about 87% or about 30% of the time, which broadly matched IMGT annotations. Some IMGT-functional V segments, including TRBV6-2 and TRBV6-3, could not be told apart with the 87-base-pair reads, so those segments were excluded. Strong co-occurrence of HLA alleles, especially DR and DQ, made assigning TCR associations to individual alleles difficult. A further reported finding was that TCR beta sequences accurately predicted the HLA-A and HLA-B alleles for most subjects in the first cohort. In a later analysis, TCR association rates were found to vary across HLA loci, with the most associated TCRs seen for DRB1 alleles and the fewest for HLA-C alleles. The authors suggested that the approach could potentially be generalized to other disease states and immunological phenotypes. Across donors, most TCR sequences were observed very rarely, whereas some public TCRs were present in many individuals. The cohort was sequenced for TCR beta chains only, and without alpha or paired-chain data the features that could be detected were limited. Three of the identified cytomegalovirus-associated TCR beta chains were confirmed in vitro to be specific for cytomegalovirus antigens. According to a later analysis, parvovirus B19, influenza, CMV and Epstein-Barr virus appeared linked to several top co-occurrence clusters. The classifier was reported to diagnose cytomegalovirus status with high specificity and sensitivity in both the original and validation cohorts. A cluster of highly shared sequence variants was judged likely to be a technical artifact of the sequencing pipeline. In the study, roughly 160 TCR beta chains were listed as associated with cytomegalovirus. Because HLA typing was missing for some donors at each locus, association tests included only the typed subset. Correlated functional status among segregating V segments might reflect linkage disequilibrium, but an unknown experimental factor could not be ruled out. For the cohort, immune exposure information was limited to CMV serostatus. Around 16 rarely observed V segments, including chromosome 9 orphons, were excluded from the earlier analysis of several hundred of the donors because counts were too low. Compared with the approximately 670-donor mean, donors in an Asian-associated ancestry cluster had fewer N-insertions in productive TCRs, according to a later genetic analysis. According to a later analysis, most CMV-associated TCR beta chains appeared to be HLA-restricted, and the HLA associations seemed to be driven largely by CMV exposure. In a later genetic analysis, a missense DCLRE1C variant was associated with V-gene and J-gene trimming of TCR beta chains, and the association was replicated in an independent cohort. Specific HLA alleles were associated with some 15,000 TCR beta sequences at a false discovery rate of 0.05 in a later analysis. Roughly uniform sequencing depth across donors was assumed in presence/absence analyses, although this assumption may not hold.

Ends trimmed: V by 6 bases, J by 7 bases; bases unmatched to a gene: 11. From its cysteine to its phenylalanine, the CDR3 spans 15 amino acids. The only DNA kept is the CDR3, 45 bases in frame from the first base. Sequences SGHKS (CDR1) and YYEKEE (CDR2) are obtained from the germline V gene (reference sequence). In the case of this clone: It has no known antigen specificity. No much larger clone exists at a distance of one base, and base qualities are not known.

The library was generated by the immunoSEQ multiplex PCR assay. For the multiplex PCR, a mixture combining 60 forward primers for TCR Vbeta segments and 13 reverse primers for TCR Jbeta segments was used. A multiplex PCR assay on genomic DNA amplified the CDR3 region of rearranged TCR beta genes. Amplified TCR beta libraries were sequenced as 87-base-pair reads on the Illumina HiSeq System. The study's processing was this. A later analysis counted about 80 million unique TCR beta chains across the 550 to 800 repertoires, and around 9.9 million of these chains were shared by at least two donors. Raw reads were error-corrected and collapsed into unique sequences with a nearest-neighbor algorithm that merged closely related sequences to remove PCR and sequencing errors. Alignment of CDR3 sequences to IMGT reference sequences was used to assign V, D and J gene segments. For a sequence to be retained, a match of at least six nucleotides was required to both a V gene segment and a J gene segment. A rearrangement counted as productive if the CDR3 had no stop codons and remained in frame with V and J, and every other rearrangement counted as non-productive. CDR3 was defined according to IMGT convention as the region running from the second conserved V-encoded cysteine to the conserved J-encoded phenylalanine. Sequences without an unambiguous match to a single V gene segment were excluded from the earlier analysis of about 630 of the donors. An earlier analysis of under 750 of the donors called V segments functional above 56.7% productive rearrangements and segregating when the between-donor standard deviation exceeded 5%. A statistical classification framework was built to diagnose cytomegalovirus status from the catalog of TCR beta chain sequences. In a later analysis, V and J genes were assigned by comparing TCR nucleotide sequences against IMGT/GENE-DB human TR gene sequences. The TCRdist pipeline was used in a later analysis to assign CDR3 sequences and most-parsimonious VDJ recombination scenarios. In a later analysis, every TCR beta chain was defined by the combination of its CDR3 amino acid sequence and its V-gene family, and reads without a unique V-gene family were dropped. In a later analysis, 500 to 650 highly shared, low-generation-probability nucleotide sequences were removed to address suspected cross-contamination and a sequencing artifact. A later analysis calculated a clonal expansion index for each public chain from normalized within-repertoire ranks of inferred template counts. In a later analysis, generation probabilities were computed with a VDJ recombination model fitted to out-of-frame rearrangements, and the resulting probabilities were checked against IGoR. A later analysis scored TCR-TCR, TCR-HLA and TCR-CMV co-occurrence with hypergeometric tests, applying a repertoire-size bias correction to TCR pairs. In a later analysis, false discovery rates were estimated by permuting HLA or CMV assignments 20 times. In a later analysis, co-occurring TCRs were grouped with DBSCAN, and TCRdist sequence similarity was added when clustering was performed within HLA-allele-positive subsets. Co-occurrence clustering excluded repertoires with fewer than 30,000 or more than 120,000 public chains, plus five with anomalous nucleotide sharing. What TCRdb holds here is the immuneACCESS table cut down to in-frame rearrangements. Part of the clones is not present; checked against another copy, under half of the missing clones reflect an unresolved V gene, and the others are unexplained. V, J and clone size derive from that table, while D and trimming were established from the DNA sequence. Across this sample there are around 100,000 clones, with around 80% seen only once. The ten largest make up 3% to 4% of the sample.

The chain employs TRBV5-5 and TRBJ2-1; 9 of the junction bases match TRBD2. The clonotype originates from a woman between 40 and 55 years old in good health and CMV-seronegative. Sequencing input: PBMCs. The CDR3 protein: CASTLEAGGHNEQFF. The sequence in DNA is TGTGCCAGCACCCTGGAGGCGGGGGGGCATAATGAGCAGTTCTTC.